Each of the 28 T cell receptor beta chains below was sequenced from the same sample in a study of blood T cell repertoires in COVID-19. Clones were read by immunoSEQ multiplex PCR, and TCRdb kept only the in-frame ones, dropping some. The top ten hold 12% to 15% of the sample, which has about 50,000 clones, around 84% seen once. The sample was peripheral blood. These receptors came from a man between 70 and 80 years old with acute or convalescent COVID-19.

The rearrangement links TRBV19 to TRBJ1-5; the D gene is possibly TRBD1 (6 bases). Trimming took 0 bases from V and 0 from J, leaving 15 bases between them. CDR3 size: 18 residues. CDR1 is LNHDA and CDR2 is SQIVND in the germline V gene (reference sequence). The CDR3, as DNA: TGTGCCAGTAGTATAGATCGGGTGGGGACATATAGCAATCAGCCCCAGCATTTT. It yields the protein CASSIDRVGTYSNQPQHF. Filled out from reference TRBV19 and TRBJ1-5, the complete variable domain reads DGGITQSPKYLFRKEGQNVTLSCEQNLNHDAMYWYRQDPGQGLRLIYYSQIVNDFQKGDIAEGYSVSREKKESFPLTVTSAQKNPTAFYLCASSIDRVGTYSNQPQHFGDGTRLSIL.

The rearrangement uses TRBV12-3 or TRBV12-4 and TRBJ1-5; 9 bases are shared with TRBD1. The CDR3 contains 13 residues. J gave up 7 bases and V 8 bases, and 6 bases lay outside the gene matches. CDR3 coding DNA: TGTGCCAGCGCCACACAGGGGGCCCAGCCCCAGCATTTT. Translating gives CASATQGAQPQHF.

This chain links TRBV27 with TRBJ2-7; 11 bases line up with TRBD2. The CDR3 is 15 amino acids. Per the germline V gene, CDR1 is MNHEY and CDR2 is SMNVEV (reference sequence). The J segment lost 0 bases and the V segment lost 3 bases, leaving 1 base of the junction unmatched. The CDR3 sequence: CASSFGTSGSYEQYF. Written as DNA, the CDR3 is TGTGCCAGCAGTTTTGGGACTAGCGGCTCCTACGAGCAGTACTTC.

The chain employs TRBV5-1 and TRBJ2-1, with TRBD2 identical over 11 bases. CDR3 size: 16 residues. Trimming cost V 3 bases and J 5 bases; bases outside gene matches: 7. Per germline, CDR1 SGHRS and CDR2 YFSETQ. The CDR3 sequence: CASSSGLAELNNEQFF. The CDR3 region has the DNA TGCGCCAGCAGCTCGGGACTAGCGGAGCTTAACAATGAGCAGTTCTTC.

The gene calls are TRBV6-2 or TRBV6-3 and TRBJ2-1; perhaps TRBD1 as D (7 bases). The germline V and J ends were trimmed by 4 bases and 0 bases, with 25 bases remaining between them. The CDR3 loop spans 20 amino acids. Per germline, CDR1 MNHEY and CDR2 SVGEGT. In DNA form, the CDR3 reads TGTGCCAGCAGTTTAGAGGTGAGGAGGGGGCCCCCAAGCTCCTACAATGAGCAGTTCTTC. Translation gives CASSLEVRRGPPSSYNEQFF.

The V and J genes are TRBV27 and TRBJ2-1, with a tentative D call TRBD1 (8 bases). With 6 bases removed from V and 2 bases from J, the gap between germline ends came to 14 bases. CDR1 is MNHEY, CDR2 SMNVEV, per germline (reference sequence). This CDR3 is built from 15 residues. The CDR3, as DNA: TGTGCCAGCAGCTACAGGGGGGGAGCCTACAATGAGCAGTTCTTC. This codes for CASSYRGGAYNEQFF.

The CDR3 bases are TGTGCCAGCAGTGAATCGAGACAGGGTGTCTTGCCCCAGCATTTT. It translates to CASSESRQGVLPQHF. V is TRBV2 and J is TRBJ1-5; 7 bases fit TRBD1. The J segment lost 9 bases and the V segment lost 2 bases, leaving 10 bases of the junction unmatched. The CDR3 sequence is 15 residues long. Germline CDR1 reads SNHLY; CDR2 reads FYNNEI.

The V call is TRBV9, the J call TRBJ2-1; TRBD1 aligns across 12 bases. V gave up 3 bases and J gave up 7 bases; unmatched junction bases: 8. The CDR3 spans 16 residues. In germline, CDR1 is SGDLS, CDR2 YYNGEE. The CDR3 is CASSASGQGAGNEQFF. CDR3 in DNA: TGTGCCAGCAGCGCCTCGGGACAGGGGGCGGGGAATGAGCAGTTCTTC.

A few counts support this clone. The chain uses TRBV5-6 and TRBJ2-7, with D possibly matching TRBD2 (6 bases). This CDR3 comprises 14 residues. V lost 4 bases to trimming and J lost 0 bases, with 11 bases between them. Germline V lookup: CDR1 SGHDT, CDR2 YYEEEE. DNA of the CDR3: TGTGCCAGCAGCCGGGACTTGCTCTCCTACGAGCAGTACTTC. Protein: CASSRDLLSYEQYF.

The chain has TRBV5-4 and TRBJ2-4, with D tentatively TRBD1 (6 bases). Germline V gene data show CDR1 as SGHNT and CDR2 as YYREEE (reference sequence). The CDR3 spans 14 residues. V was clipped by 2 bases and J by 4 bases, with 10 bases between them. CDR3 region: CASSFSQGKNIQYF. As DNA, the CDR3 is TGTGCCAGCAGCTTTAGCCAGGGGAAAAACATTCAGTACTTC.

The CDR3 nucleotides read TGTGCCAGCAGCCAATGGGCGGGAGGAGCCCCAGAGACCCAGTACTTC. It yields the protein CASSQWAGGAPETQYF. The chain combines TRBV14 with TRBJ2-5; TRBD2 matches at 8 bases. The germline V gene has CDR1 SGHDN and CDR2 FVKESK. J gave up 4 bases and V 2 bases, and 9 bases lay outside the gene matches. The CDR3 covers 16 residues. Combining the CDR3 with reference TRBV14 and TRBJ2-5 gives the whole variable domain EAGVTQFPSHSVIEKGQTVTLRCDPISGHDNLYWYRRVMGKEIKFLLHFVKESKQDESGMPNNRFLAERTGGTYSTLKVQPAELEDSGVYFCASSQWAGGAPETQYFGPGTRLLVL.

The rearrangement joins TRBV7-9 to TRBJ2-2; D uncertain. Germline V gives CDR1 SEHNR, CDR2 FQNEAQ (reference sequence). The CDR3 length is 12 residues. Trimming took off 6 bases at V and 6 bases at J, with 8 bases between the two ends. Here the CDR3 DNA reads TGTGCCAGCAGTCCCCGGGCCGGGGAGCTGTTTTTT. This translates into CASSPRAGELFF.

The rearrangement joins TRBV12-3 or TRBV12-4 to TRBJ2-7; D not certain. This CDR3 is built from 13 residues. The V end lost 2 bases, the J end lost 3 bases, and 8 bases lay between the germline ends. CDR3 sequence reads: CASSLNTLYEQYF. The CDR3 nucleotides are TGTGCCAGCAGTTTAAACACCCTCTACGAGCAGTACTTC.

The chain links TRBV11-1 to TRBJ1-1; 11 positions match TRBD1. The germline gives CDR1 SGHAT, CDR2 FQDESV (reference sequence). J lost 10 bases, V lost 4 bases, and 8 bases had no gene match. The CDR3 has 14 residues. CDR3: CASSSTDRGLGAFF. The CDR3 coding sequence is TGTGCCAGCAGCTCTACGGACAGGGGGCTAGGAGCTTTCTTT.

The rearrangement links TRBV7-2 to TRBJ1-5; TRBD1 aligns across 7 bases. Trimming at V came to 5 bases and at J to 5 bases, leaving 6 bases not matched to a gene. Per germline, CDR1 SGHTA and CDR2 FQGNSA. This CDR3 comprises 14 residues. CDR3 residues: CASSTKTGDQPQHF. CDR3 in DNA: TGTGCCAGCAGCACGAAAACAGGGGATCAGCCCCAGCATTTT.

The V and J genes are TRBV27 and TRBJ2-4; tentatively, D is TRBD2 (6 bases). The CDR3 runs to 15 residues. V lost 4 bases and J 6 bases, leaving 16 bases between the germline ends. Germline lookup yields CDR1 MNHEY and CDR2 SMNVEV (reference sequence). CDR3 DNA: TGTGCCAGCAGTTCCCTCGGGAGTGGCGGAAACATTCAGTACTTC. It yields the protein CASSSLGSGGNIQYF.

About this clone itself: Different DNA sequences within this sample yield the same CDR3. CDR3 nucleotides: TGCGCCAGCAGCCAAGACGGACAGGGGAATTCACCCCTCCACTTT. Protein product: CASSQDGQGNSPLHF. The chain links TRBV4-3 to TRBJ1-6, with 9 bases matching TRBD1. Germline V lookup: CDR1 LGHNA, CDR2 YSLEER. The CDR3 runs 15 residues. Trimming removed 0 bases from V and 7 bases from J; junction bases left unmatched: 1.

The CDR3 here is CASSLAAGAFQETQYF. The CDR3 DNA follows: TGCGCCAGCAGCTTGGCAGCGGGGGCCTTCCAAGAGACCCAGTACTTC. The chain has TRBV5-1 and TRBJ2-5; TRBD2 agrees at 8 bases. Germline V gene data show CDR1 as SGHRS and CDR2 as YFSETQ. The CDR3 is made up of 16 amino acids. With V trimmed by 0 bases and J by 1 base, 5 bases remained unmatched.

This clone has only a few counts. The chain couples TRBV5-4 to TRBJ2-1; D gene ambiguous. Per the germline V gene, CDR1 is SGHNT and CDR2 is YYREEE (reference sequence). V lost 4 bases, J lost 5 bases, and 4 bases lay in between. The CDR3 is made up of 11 amino acids. The CDR3 reads CASSPDNEQFF. The CDR3 DNA follows: TGTGCCAGCAGCCCTGACAATGAGCAGTTCTTC.

The CDR3 DNA reads as TGTGCCAGCAGGGGGGCCACTGAAGCTTTCTTT. This translates into CASRGATEAFF. The rearrangement joins TRBV3-1 (or the pseudogene TRBV3-2) to TRBJ1-1, with D possibly being TRBD1 (6 bases). Per the germline V gene, CDR1 is LGHDT and CDR2 is YNNKEL (reference sequence). The CDR3 spans 11 residues. V lost 6 bases and J lost 4, with 6 bases in between.

The CDR3 loop is CASSLEAGVEKLFF. CDR3 coding DNA: TGCGCCAGCAGCTTGGAGGCGGGGGTTGAAAAACTGTTTTTT. The chain links TRBV5-1 to TRBJ1-4; the D gene is possibly TRBD1 (5 bases). This CDR3 is built from 14 residues. In germline, CDR1 is SGHRS, CDR2 YFSETQ. Trimming left V 0 bases short and J 7 bases short, with 10 bases between.

The chain joins TRBV19 to TRBJ2-1; possible D gene TRBD1, 5 bases. V dropped 3 bases and J dropped 6 bases, with 18 bases sitting between them. Looked up from germline, CDR1 is LNHDA and CDR2 is SQIVND (reference sequence). This CDR3 region has 16 residues. The CDR3 is CASSIAGQGRGNEQFF. CDR3 in DNA: TGTGCCAGTAGTATTGCCGGTCAGGGTCGCGGCAATGAGCAGTTCTTC.

The chain couples TRBV7-2 to TRBJ1-4, with 8 positions matching TRBD1. J was trimmed by 5 bases and V by 10 bases; bases with no gene match: 6. The CDR3 has 13 amino acids. Germline V CDR1 and CDR2: SGHTA, FQGNSA. CDR3 loop: CATRDRRNEKLFF. The CDR3 DNA reads as TGTGCCACCCGGGACAGGAGGAATGAAAAACTGTTTTTT.

V usage is TRBV7-8 and J usage is TRBJ2-1, with unresolved D. The CDR3 spans 14 residues. V was shortened by 0 bases and J by 6 bases, with 9 bases between the two germline ends. Looked up from germline, CDR1 is SGHVS and CDR2 is FQNEAQ. The DNA of the CDR3 is TGTGCCAGCAGCTTAGCTGTTCCTAGCAATGAGCAGTTCTTC. Protein: CASSLAVPSNEQFF.

This chain links TRBV28 with TRBJ1-3; 7 nucleotides line up with TRBD1. CDR1 MDHEN and CDR2 SYDVKM come from the germline V gene. The CDR3 covers 15 residues. V lost 4 bases and J lost 7; bases outside the gene matches: 10. The CDR3 protein is CASSSSLGRGNTIYF. CDR3 nucleotide sequence: TGTGCCAGCAGTTCGTCCCTGGGCAGGGGGAACACCATATATTTT.

The chain joins TRBV5-1 to TRBJ1-2, with 7 bases lining up with TRBD1. Germline V gene sequence: CDR1 SGHRS, CDR2 YFSETQ. This CDR3 contains 14 residues. The V and J ends lost 2 bases and 3 bases, in that order; junction bases with no gene match: 4. CDR3 DNA sequence: TGCGCCAGCAGCTTCGGCAGGGGGGACTATGGCTACACCTTC. Translated, it gives CASSFGRGDYGYTF.

The chain links TRBV11-2 to TRBJ1-6; possible D gene TRBD1, 6 bases. The CDR3 has 15 residues. V dropped 1 base and J dropped 7 bases, with 11 bases sitting between them. In germline, CDR1 is SGHAT, CDR2 FQNNGV. As DNA, the CDR3 is TGTGCCAGCAGCTTAGGTCGCAGGGGAAATTCACCCCTCCACTTT. Amino acids: CASSLGRRGNSPLHF.

The chain carries TRBV5-1 and TRBJ2-2; 9 nucleotides agree with TRBD1. Germline V gene data show CDR1 as SGHRS and CDR2 as YFSETQ. This CDR3 is 15 amino acids long. The V and J ends lost 0 bases and 4 bases, in that order; junction bases with no gene match: 1. DNA of the CDR3: TGCGCCAGCAGCTTGGCGGGACAGGGCACCGGGGAGCTGTTTTTT. The encoded protein is CASSLAGQGTGELFF.